This T cell receptor (beta chain) stems from a study of low-dose radiotherapy and immunotherapy resistance in tumors. TRAV- and TRBV-specific primers were used for first-strand cDNA, which covered alpha and beta chains. Amplification, which lasted around 20 PCR cycles, used a constant-region primer and V-primer adapter to amplify TCRs. TCRdb reanalysed the reads using MiXCR and keeps one entry per CDR3 protein. Of some 60,000 distinct CDR3 sequences listed, about 26% were seen once; the top ten hold less than 8%. In this sample, this clonotype turned up a few times. One base separates it from a far larger clone, so it is likely a read error. The time point was: before trial treatment. Donors were given nivolumab, ipilimumab, aspirin, low-dose cyclophosphamide and low-dose radiotherapy. Advanced solid tumors lacking tumor-infiltrating lymphocytes were present in eligible patients. CDR1 KGHSH and CDR2 LQKENI come from the germline V gene. V dropped 0 bases and J dropped 13 bases, with 7 bases sitting between them. The CDR3 is made up of 11 amino acids.

The receptor comes from a male donor with rectosigmoid adenocarcinoma. The specimen was PBMCs, collected before treatment. The chain uses TRBV18 and TRBJ2-1; D is undetermined. The CDR3 DNA follows: TGTGCCAGCTCACCACCGGAGACCCAGTTCTTC. It codes for CASSPPETQFF.